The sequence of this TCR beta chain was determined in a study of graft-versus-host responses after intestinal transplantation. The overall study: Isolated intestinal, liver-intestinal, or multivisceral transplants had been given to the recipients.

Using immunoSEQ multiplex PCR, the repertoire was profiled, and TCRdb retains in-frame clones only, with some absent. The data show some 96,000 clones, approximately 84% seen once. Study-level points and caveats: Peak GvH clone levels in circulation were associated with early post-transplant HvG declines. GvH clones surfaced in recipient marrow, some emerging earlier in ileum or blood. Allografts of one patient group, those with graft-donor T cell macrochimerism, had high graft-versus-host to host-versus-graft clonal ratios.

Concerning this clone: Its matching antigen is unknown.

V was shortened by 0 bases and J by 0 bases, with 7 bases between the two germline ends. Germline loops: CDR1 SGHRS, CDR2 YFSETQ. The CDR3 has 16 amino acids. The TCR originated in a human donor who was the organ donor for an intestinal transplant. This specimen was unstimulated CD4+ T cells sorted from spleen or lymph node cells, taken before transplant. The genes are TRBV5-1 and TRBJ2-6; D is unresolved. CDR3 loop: CASSLDGISGANVLTF. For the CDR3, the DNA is TGCGCCAGCAGCTTGGATGGAATCTCTGGGGCCAACGTCCTGACTTTC.